These 6 T cell receptor beta chains were all obtained from the same sample, sequenced in a study of control samples from healthy donors and cancer patients. Data came from immunoSEQ multiplex PCR; TCRdb stores just in-frame clones and leaves some out. Counted here are fewer than 110,000 clones, approximately 90% occurring once; the ten biggest clones make up 19%. Sequenced sample: PBMCs. The source of these receptors is a man aged 60 to 75 with lung cancer.

This clone has a single count. The genes are TRBV24-1 and TRBJ2-3; TRBD2 aligns across 9 bases. The CDR3 extends over 15 amino acids. After removal of 4 bases from V and 3 bases from J, the junction contained 4 bases not matched to a gene. Germline V CDR1 and CDR2: KGHDR, SFDVKD. The CDR3 DNA sequence: TGTGCCACCAGTGAAGGCGGGGGGGTGACAGATACGCAGTATTTT. The encoded protein is CATSEGGGVTDTQYF.

The CDR3 DNA is TGTGCCAGCAGCTTACGCGGACAGGAGTCCTCTGGGGCCAACGTCCTGACTTTC. Its translation is CASSLRGQESSGANVLTF. J is TRBJ2-6 and V is TRBV7-2; TRBD1 aligns across 7 bases. V was pared by 2 bases and J by 0 bases, with 7 bases of the junction left unmatched. The CDR3 is 18 amino acids. Per germline, CDR1 SGHTA and CDR2 FQGNSA.

The chain is built from TRBV30 and TRBJ2-3; 8 bases align to TRBD1. The CDR3 has 15 amino acids. The V and J ends lost 1 base and 1 base, in that order; junction bases with no gene match: 4. Looked up from germline, CDR1 is GTSNPN and CDR2 is SVGIG (reference sequence). The CDR3 nucleotides are TGTGCCTGGAGTGGGGCAGGGGGCCGCACAGATACGCAGTATTTT. Translated: CAWSGAGGRTDTQYF. Full variable domain (missing parts from reference TRBV30 and TRBJ2-3): SQTIHQWPATLVQPVGSPLSLECTVEGTSNPNLYWYRQAAGRGLQLLFYSVGIGQISSEVPQNLSASRPQDRQFILSSKKLLLSDSGFYLCAWSGAGGRTDTQYFGPGTRLTVL.

V and J are TRBV12-5 and TRBJ1-5; 7 bases line up with TRBD1. This CDR3 has 14 residues. Losses at the gene ends were 5 bases for V and 4 bases for J; bases not matched to a gene: 5. CDR1 and CDR2 (germline): LGHNT, FRNRAP. The CDR3 loop reads CASGPGTANQPQHF. For the CDR3, the DNA is TGTGCTAGTGGTCCCGGGACAGCAAATCAGCCCCAGCATTTT.

This clone was counted a few times. The chain recombines TRBV24-1 with TRBJ2-2, with D perhaps matching TRBD1 or TRBD2 (7 bases each). Germline-derived CDR1 and CDR2 are KGHDR and SFDVKD. The ends were cut back, 7 bases at V and 3 bases at J, with 23 bases in the middle. The CDR3 is made up of 18 amino acids. The CDR3 DNA reads TGTGCCACCAGCGCCTCCTCCATACAGGGGAGGGACACCGGGGAGCTGTTTTTT. Translated: CATSASSIQGRDTGELFF.

The V and J genes are TRBV18 and TRBJ1-2; D is possibly TRBD1 (5 bases). Germline CDR1 KGHSH, CDR2 LQKENI. V was pared by 2 bases and J by 2 bases, with 15 bases between. This CDR3 is 16 amino acids long. The CDR3 here is CASSPDSQKLNYGYTF. CDR3 nucleotides: TGTGCCAGCTCACCAGACAGCCAAAAGTTAAACTATGGCTACACCTTC.